This T cell receptor (beta chain) is from a study of CXCR3-negative and CXCR3-positive naive CD8 T cells. UMI-labeled 5' RACE TRB cDNA libraries were prepared from the cells. TCRdb reprocessed the 5' RACE reads, keeping one entry per CDR3 protein, no DNA. In total, the table holds around 7,500 distinct CDR3 sequences. The CDR3 has 12 residues. Germline assignment: CDR1 ENHRY and CDR2 SYGVKD. Points from the study as a whole: Comparison of naive cells showed more hydrophobic TRB CDR3s in CXCR3-positive than in CXCR3-negative naive cells. CXCR3 levels fell partly with cryopreservation; most assays relied on fresh PBMCs. Memory cells differed in TRBV-TRBJ usage, but naive CXCR3-negative and CXCR3-positive cells had similar usage. Surface CD5 matched across naive subsets, and TRB CDR3 properties served to infer TCR strength.

A CD45RO-CCR7+CD27+CD95- phenotype identified naive CD8+ T cells. Concerning this clonotype itself: The antigen remains undetermined.

The TCR comes from a human donor in good health. Some clones in this sample may be carry-over from other donors' samples. The sequencing sample was made of naive CXCR3+ CD8+ T cells from blood. Subset given: CD45RO-CCR7+CD27+CD95- naive CD8+ T cells expressing CXCR3 (TNR3+). The J gene is TRBJ2-7, the V gene TRBV10-3. Here the CDR3 reads CAISVGSYEQYF.